A few counts support the clone carrying this T cell receptor (beta chain). The record originates from a study of identical twins. TCRdb itself ran the 5' RACE reads through MiXCR, one entry per CDR3 protein. The repertoire consists of some 460,000 distinct CDR3 sequences, with 14% occurring once and the leading ten covering roughly 0.5%. Looked up from germline, CDR1 is MNHNS and CDR2 is SASEGT. This CDR3 has 15 amino acids. The V and J ends lost 6 bases and 4 bases, in that order; junction bases with no gene match: 6. The same specimen was also included in a second study, on yellow fever vaccine responses in identical twins.

The source material was CD4+ T cells sorted from blood. The genes are TRBV6-1 and TRBJ2-1, with 10 positions matching TRBD2. The TCR sequence derives from a woman younger than 30 in good health. The CDR3 nucleotides read TGTGCCAGCAGGCCGACTAGCGGGCTTTACAATGAGCAGTTCTTC. Its protein is CASRPTSGLYNEQFF.